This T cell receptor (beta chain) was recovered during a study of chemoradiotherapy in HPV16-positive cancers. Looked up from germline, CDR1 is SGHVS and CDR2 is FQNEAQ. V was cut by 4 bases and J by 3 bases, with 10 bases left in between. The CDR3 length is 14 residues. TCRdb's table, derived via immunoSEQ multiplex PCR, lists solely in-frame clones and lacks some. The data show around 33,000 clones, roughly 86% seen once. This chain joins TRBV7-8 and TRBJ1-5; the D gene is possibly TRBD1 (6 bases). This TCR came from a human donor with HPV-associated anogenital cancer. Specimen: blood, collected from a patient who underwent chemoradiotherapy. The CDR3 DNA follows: TGTGCCAGCAGCTCCAGGACAGACAATCAGCCCCAGCATTTT. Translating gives CASSSRTDNQPQHF.